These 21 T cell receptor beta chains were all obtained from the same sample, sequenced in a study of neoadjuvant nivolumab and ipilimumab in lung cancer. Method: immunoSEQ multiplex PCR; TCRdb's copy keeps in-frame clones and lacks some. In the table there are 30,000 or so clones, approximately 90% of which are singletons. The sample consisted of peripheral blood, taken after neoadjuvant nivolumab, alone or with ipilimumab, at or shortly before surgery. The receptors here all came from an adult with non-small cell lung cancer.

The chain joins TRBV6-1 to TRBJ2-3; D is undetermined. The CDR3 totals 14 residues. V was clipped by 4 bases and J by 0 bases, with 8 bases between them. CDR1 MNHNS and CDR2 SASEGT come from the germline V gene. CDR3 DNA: TGTGCCAGCAGTGGCGTCAGGAGCACAGATACGCAGTATTTT. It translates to CASSGVRSTDTQYF.

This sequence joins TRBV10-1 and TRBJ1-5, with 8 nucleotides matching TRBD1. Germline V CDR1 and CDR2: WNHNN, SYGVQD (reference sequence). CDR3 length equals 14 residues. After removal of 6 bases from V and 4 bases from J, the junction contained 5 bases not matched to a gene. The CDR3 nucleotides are TGCGCCAGCAGGATGACAGGGGATAATCAGCCCCAGCATTTT. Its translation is CASRMTGDNQPQHF.

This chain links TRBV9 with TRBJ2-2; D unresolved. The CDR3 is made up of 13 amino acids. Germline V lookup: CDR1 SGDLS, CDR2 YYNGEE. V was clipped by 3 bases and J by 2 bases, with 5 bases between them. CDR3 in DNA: TGTGCCAGCAGCGGCTATAACACCGGGGAGCTGTTTTTT. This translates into CASSGYNTGELFF.

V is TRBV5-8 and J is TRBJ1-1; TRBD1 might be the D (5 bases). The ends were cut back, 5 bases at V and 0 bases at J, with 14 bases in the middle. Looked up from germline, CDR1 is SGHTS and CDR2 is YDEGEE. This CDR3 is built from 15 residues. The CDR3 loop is CASSTGRAMNTEAFF. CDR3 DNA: TGTGCCAGCAGTACCGGCAGGGCCATGAACACTGAAGCTTTCTTT.

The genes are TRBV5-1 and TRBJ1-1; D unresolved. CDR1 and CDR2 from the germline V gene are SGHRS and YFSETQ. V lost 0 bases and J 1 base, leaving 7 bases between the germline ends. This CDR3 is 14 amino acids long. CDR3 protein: CASSLDGSNTEAFF. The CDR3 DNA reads TGCGCCAGCAGCTTGGACGGATCGAACACTGAAGCTTTCTTT.

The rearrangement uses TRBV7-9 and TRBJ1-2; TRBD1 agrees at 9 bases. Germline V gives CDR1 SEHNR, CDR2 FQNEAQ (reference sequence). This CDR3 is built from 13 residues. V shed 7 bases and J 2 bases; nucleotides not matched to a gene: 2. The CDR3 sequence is CASTTGGNYGYTF. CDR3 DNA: TGTGCCAGCACCACAGGGGGCAACTATGGCTACACCTTC.

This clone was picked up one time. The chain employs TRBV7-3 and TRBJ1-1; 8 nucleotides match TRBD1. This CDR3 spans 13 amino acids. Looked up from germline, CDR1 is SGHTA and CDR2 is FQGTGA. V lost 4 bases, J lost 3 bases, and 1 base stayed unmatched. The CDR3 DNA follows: TGTGCCAGCAGCTCACAGGGGGACACTGAAGCTTTCTTT. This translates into CASSSQGDTEAFF.

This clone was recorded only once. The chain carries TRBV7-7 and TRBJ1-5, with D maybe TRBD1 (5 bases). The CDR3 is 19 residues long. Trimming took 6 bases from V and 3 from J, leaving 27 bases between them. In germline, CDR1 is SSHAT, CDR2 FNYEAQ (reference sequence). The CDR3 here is CASSRRQAGQGKDNQPQHF. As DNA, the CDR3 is TGTGCCAGCAGTCGTCGCCAGGCAGGACAAGGTAAGGACAATCAGCCCCAGCATTTT.

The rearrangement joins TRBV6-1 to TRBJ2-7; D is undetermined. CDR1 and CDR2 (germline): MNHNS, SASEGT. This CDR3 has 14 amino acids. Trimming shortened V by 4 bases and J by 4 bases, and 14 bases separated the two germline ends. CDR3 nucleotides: TGTGCCAGCAGTGTTCGGCGGACCCTGTACGAGCAGTACTTC. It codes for CASSVRRTLYEQYF.

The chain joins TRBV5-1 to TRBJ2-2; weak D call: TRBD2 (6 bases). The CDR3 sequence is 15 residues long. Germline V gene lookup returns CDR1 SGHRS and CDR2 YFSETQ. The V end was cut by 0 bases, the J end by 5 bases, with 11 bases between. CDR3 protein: CASSLGGVTTGELFF. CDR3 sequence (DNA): TGCGCCAGCAGCTTGGGGGGGGTGACGACCGGGGAGCTGTTTTTT.

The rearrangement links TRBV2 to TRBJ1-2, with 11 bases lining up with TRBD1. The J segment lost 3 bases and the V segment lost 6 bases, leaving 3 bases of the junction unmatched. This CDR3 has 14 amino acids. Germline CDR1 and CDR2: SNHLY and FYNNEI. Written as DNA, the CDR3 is TGTGCCAGCAGGAAGGACAGGGGGCACTATGGCTACACCTTC. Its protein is CASRKDRGHYGYTF.

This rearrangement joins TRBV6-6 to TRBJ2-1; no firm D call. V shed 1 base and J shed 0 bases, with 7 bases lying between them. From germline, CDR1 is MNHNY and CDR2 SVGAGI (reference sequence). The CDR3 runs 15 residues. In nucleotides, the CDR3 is TGTGCCAGCAGTTACTTTCAGAGCTCCTACAATGAGCAGTTCTTC. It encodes CASSYFQSSYNEQFF.

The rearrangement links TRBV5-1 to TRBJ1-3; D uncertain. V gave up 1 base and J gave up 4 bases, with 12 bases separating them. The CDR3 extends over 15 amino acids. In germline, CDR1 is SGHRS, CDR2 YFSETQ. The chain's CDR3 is CASSLSPTMGNTIYF. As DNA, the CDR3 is TGCGCCAGCAGCTTGTCTCCGACTATGGGAAACACCATATATTTT.

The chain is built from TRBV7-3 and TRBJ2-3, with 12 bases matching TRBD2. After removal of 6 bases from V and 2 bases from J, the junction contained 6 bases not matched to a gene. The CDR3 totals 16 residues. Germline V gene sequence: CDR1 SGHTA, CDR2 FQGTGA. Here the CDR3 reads CASRQGLAGLTDTQYF. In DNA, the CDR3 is TGTGCCAGCAGGCAAGGACTAGCGGGACTCACAGATACGCAGTATTTT.

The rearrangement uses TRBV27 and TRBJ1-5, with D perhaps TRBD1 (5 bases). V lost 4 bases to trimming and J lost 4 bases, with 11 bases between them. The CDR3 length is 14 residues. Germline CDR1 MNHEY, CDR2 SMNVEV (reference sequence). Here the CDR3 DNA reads TGTGCCAGCAGTTATGGGGGAGGGAATCAGCCCCAGCATTTT. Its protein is CASSYGGGNQPQHF.

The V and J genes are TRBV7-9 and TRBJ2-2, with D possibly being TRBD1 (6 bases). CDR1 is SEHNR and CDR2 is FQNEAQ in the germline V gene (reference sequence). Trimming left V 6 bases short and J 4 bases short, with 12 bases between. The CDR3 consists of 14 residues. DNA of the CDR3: TGTGCCAGCAGTCCCCGGACAGCCACCGGGGAGCTGTTTTTT. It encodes CASSPRTATGELFF.

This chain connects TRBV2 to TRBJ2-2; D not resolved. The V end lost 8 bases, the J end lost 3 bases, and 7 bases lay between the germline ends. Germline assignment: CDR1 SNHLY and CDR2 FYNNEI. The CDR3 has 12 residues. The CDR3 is CASGRDTGELFF. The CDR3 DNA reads TGTGCCAGCGGACGGGACACCGGGGAGCTGTTTTTT. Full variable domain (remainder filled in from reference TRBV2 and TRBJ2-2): EPEVTQTPSHQVTQMGQEVILRCVPISNHLYFYWYRQILGQKVEFLVSFYNNEISEKSEIFDDQFSVERPDGSNFTLKIRSTKLEDSAMYFCASGRDTGELFFGEGSRLTVL.

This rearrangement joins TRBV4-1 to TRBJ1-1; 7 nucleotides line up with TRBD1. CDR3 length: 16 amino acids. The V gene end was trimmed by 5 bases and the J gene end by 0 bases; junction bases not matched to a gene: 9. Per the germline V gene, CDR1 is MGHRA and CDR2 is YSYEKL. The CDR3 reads CASSYHYRGLNTEAFF. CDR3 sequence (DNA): TGCGCCAGCAGCTATCACTACAGGGGCTTGAACACTGAAGCTTTCTTT.

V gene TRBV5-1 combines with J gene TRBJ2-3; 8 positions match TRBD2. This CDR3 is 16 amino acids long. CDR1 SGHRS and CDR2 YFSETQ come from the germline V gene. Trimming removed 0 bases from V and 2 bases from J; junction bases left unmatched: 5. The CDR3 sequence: CASSLGARGDTDTQYF. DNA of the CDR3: TGCGCCAGCAGCTTGGGCGCGCGGGGGGACACAGATACGCAGTATTTT. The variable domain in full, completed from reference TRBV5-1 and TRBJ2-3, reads KAGVTQTPRYLIKTRGQQVTLSCSPISGHRSVSWYQQTPGQGLQFLFEYFSETQRNKGNFPGRFSGRQFSNSRSEMNVSTLELGDSALYLCASSLGARGDTDTQYFGPGTRLTVL.

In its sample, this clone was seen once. CDR3 sequence reads: CASSQTVEKLFF. The CDR3 region has the DNA TGTGCCAGCAGCCAGACAGTTGAAAAACTGTTTTTT. This rearrangement joins TRBV5-5 to TRBJ1-4; D possibly corresponds to TRBD1 (5 bases). The CDR3 contains 12 residues. CDR1 SGHKS and CDR2 YYEKEE come from the germline V gene (reference sequence). Trimming removed 4 bases at V and 7 bases at J, with 8 bases between.

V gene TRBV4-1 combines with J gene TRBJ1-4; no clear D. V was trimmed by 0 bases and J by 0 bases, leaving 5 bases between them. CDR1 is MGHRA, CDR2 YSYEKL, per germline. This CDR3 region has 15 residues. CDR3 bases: TGCGCCAGCAGCCAAGATAGGGCAACTAATGAAAAACTGTTTTTT. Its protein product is CASSQDRATNEKLFF.